The clone carrying this T cell receptor beta chain was recorded only once. This sample was taken from a study of early T cells in non-severe SARS-CoV-2 infection. Germline assignment: CDR1 SQVTM and CDR2 ANQGSEA. The CDR3 loop spans 10 amino acids. V dropped 4 bases and J dropped 6 bases, with 7 bases sitting between them. TCRdb fed the 5' RACE reads into MiXCR, producing one record per CDR3 protein. In the table there are about 57,000 distinct CDR3 sequences, over 7.5% of which are singletons. Sequencing was carried out using whole blood. This clonotype was obtained from an adult who was a healthcare worker with PCR-confirmed SARS-CoV-2 infection or an uninfected control (not recorded which). The V gene is TRBV29-1, the J gene TRBJ2-7, with D hard to call. CDR3 sequence reads: CSVGVFEQYF. The CDR3 DNA is TGCAGCGTTGGAGTTTTCGAGCAGTACTTC.